Listed here is a single T cell receptor (beta chain). Its antigen remains undetermined. Base qualities are not provided; no much larger clone lies one nucleotide away. This record belongs to a study of T cells after yellow fever vaccination (dated by TCRdb to about 2019). A note on the overall study: The SMART-Seq v4 Ultra Low Input RNA kit was used to prepare libraries from fractions with low cell numbers. Two healthy male donors made up the cohort, one aged 18 to 30 years and the other aged 30 to 40 years. To follow T-cell clones before and after both primary and booster YFV17D yellow fever vaccination, bulk TCR alpha and beta repertoires underwent longitudinal sequencing. Blood was collected at multiple timepoints before and after primary and secondary immunization, and bulk PBMC replicates and cell subsets were isolated. Broad study findings and their caveats: The secondary T-cell response was weaker than the primary response but faster, peaking on day 5 instead of day 15. Because only two donors were included in the study, the extent to which the findings can be generalized is limited. A small share of clonotypes was detected in both CD4 and CD8 compartments, with the overlap likely arising from convergent recombination. Computational filtering was needed because FACS-sorted repertoires could contain abundant contaminating clonotypes from the bulk population. Most clones expanded after primary vaccination were re-detected after the booster (just under 97% of CD4 and around nine tenths of CD8), suggesting broad memory maintenance.

Instrument used: Illumina NovaSeq 6000. TCR cDNA was made using 5'RACE template switching, a step that added a universal primer site and unique molecular identifiers. Priming for cDNA synthesis came from both the TCR alpha and TCR beta constant segments. Libraries were amplified in two PCR steps, with sample barcodes and sequencing adapters added in the second step. Sequencing of libraries was performed on Illumina HiSeq 2500 (2x100 bp) or NovaSeq (2x150 bp). From the authors' description of their analysis: Reads were demultiplexed and collapsed into UMI consensus sequences with MIGEC, and V(D)J alignment was performed with MiXCR. Using edgeR on replicate PBMC samples, clonotypes were called vaccine-responding if FDR was below 0.01 and the log2 fold change was above 5 up to day 15. Bulk clonotypes were assigned CD4 or CD8 identity according to which sequenced CD4 or CD8 repertoire held them at higher abundance. TCRdb redid the processing of the public reads, applying fastp at Q25 and MiXCR, and retained in-frame beta chains. Identical CDR3 proteins give one entry, which carries the most common genes and DNA. Here the V and J calls rest on TCRdb's processing, not on the authors' analysis. This sample comprises around 260,000 distinct CDR3 sequences, about 5.2% of them detected only once. Around 3.5% of the sample comes from the top ten.

What the treatment or condition label conveys for this sample: live attenuated yellow fever vaccine strain. PBMCs were isolated from peripheral blood using a standard Ficoll-Paque protocol. Dynabeads CD4 and CD8 positive selection kits were used to isolate the CD4 and CD8 T-cell fractions. TriZol was used to extract RNA from bulk PBMCs, from CD4 and CD8 fractions, and from dextramer-positive and dextramer-negative fractions. This material consisted of CD4+ T cells sorted from PBMCs, taken on the day of the yellow fever booster vaccination. This TCR came from a man aged 18-30 years who received the YFV17D yellow fever vaccine.

DNA sequence: TGCAGTGCTAGTAAACAGTCCTACGAGCAGTACTTC. This gives the protein CSASKQSYEQYF. Rearrangement joined TRBV20-1 to TRBJ2-7; there is no confident call for the D gene. V loses 3 bases of germline sequence and J loses 1 base, and the interval between the two ends is 7 bases. Reading the germline V gene (reference sequence) gives CDR1 DFQATT and CDR2 SNEGSKA. The CDR3 numbers 12 residues from cysteine through phenylalanine. Only the CDR3 DNA is retained, 36 bases long and in frame from the first base.